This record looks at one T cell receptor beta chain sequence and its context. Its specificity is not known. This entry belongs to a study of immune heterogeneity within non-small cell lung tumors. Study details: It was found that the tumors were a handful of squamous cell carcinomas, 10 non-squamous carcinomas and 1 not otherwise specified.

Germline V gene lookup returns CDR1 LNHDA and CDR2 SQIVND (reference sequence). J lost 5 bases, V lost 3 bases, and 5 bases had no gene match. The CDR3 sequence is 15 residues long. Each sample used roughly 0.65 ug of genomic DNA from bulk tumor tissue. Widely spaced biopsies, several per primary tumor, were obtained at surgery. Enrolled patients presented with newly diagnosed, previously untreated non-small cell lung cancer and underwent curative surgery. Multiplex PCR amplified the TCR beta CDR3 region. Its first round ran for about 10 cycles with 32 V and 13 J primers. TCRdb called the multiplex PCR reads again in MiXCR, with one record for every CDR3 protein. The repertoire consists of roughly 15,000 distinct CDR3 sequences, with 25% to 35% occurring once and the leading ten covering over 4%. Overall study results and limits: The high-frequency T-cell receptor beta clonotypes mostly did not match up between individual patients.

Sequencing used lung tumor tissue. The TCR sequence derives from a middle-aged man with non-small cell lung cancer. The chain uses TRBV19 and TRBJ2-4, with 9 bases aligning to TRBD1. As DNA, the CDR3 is TGTGCCAGTAGTATGACAGGGGGACCCGAAAACATTCAGTACTTC. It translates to CASSMTGGPENIQYF.